This T cell receptor beta chain originates from a study of T cell responses to AZD1222 COVID-19 vaccine. Background on the study: Second doses that came at about 4 or about 12 weeks were put together. Whole-study findings and limits: Repertoire sampling happened only post peak T cell response. There were mostly white British donors and more females than males, and clonal diversity was possibly underestimated.

Clones were sequenced by immunoSEQ multiplex PCR, and TCRdb holds only the in-frame ones, with some missing. The sample consists of some 130,000 clones, around 89% of them appearing once. For this clone: Antigen: not known.

The starting material was peripheral blood, obtained on day 0 of AZD1222 vaccination. The receptor's source is an adult in good health.

In DNA, the CDR3 is TGTGCCAGCAGCGTAGGGGGGACAGCCCTCTCCTACGAGCAGTACTTC. This codes for CASSVGGTALSYEQYF. This chain links TRBV9 with TRBJ2-7; TRBD1 matches at 7 bases. Looked up from germline, CDR1 is SGDLS and CDR2 is YYNGEE. The CDR3 totals 16 residues. V trimming: 0 bases; J trimming: 0 bases; junction bases outside the gene matches: 6.